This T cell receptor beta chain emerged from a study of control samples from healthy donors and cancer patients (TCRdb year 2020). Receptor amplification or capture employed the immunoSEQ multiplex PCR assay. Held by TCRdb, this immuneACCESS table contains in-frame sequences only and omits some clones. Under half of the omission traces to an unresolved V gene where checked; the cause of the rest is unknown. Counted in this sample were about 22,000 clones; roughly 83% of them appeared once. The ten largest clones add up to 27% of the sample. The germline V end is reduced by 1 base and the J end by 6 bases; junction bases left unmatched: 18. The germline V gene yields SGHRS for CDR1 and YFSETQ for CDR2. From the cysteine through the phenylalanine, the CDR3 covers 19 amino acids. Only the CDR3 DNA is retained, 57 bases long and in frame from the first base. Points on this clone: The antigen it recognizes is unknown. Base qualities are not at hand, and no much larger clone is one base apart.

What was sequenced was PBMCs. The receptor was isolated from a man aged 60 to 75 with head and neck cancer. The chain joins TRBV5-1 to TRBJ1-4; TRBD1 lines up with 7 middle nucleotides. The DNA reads TGCGCCAGCAGCTTGTTCGGTCAGGGGGTTACAACTATGGATGAAAAACTGTTTTTT. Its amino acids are CASSLFGQGVTTMDEKLFF.